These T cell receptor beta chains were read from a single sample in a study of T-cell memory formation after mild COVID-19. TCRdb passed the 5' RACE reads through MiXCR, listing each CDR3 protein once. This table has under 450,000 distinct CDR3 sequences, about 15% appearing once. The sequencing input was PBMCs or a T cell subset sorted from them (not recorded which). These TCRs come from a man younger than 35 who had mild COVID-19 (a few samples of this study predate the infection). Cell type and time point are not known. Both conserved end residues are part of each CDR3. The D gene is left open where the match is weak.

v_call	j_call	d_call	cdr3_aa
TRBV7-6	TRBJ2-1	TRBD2	CASSLVASGASSYNEQFF
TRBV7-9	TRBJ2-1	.	CASTLQQGIEQFF
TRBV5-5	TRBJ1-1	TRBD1	CASSLRHRGDTEAFF
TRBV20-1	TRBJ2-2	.	CSVSGRGEGGELFF
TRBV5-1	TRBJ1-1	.	CASSHGPSVGTEAFF
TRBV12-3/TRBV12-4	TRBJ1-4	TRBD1	CASSPTGNREKLFF
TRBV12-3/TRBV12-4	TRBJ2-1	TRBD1	CASSFPPRGLNEQFF
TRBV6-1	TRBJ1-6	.	CASSTRNSPLHF
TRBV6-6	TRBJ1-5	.	CASSPTVRGAQHF
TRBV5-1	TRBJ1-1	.	CATSARDMNTEAFF
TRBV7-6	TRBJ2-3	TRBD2	CASSRGWGGIPDTQYF
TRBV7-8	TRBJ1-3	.	CASSYGQGFSGNTIYF
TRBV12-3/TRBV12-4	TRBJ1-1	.	CASTIKGRENTEAFF
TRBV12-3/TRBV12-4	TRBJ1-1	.	CASRGIMNTEAFF
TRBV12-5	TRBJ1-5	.	CASGLGARQPQHF
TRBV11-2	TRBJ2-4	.	CASSLEGWSKYKNIQYF
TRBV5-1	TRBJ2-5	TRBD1	CASSLAPLDRAGETQYF
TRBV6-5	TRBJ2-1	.	CASRAWQRPPNEQFF
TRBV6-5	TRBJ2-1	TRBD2	CASTPGGGAWNEQFF
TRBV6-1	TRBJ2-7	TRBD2	CASSLSSGGSDEQYF
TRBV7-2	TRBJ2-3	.	CASSARPEADTQYF
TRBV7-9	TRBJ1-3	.	CASSRQLSGNTIYF
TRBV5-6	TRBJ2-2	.	CASSLLSELTNTGELFF
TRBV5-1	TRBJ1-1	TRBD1	CASSWGGTGNTEAFF